The 14 T cell receptor beta chains listed next were all sequenced from one sample in a study of T cell clonality in common variable immunodeficiency. The repertoire was sequenced with immunoSEQ multiplex PCR; TCRdb's copy has only in-frame clones and lacks some. The repertoire has about 52,000 clones, none seen only once; the ten largest take approximately 2%. Sample: peripheral blood mononuclear cells. The receptors come from a person aged 18 to 75 in good health.

This clone has at least ten counts. The observed sequence ends 3 residues before the CDR3 terminus, with the missing tail filled in from the germline J gene. The rearrangement joins TRBV7-3 to TRBJ1-6; 7 bases align to TRBD1. J gave up 7 bases and V 5 bases, and 5 bases lay outside the gene matches. Germline V lookup: CDR1 SGHTA, CDR2 FQGTGA. The length of the CDR3 is 14 residues. CDR3 in amino acids: CASSRDSSNSPLHF. The part of the CDR3 DNA that was read is TGTGCCAGCAGCCGGGACAGCTCCAATTCACCC.

In this sample, this clone turned up many times. With the read ending 3 residues before the CDR3 end, the germline J gene is used to fill in that end. V is TRBV18 and J is TRBJ2-1; 12 nucleotides agree with TRBD2. The CDR3 totals 15 residues. The germline V gene encodes CDR1 KGHSH and CDR2 LQKENI. J lost 4 bases, V lost 3 bases, and 1 base had no gene match. CDR3 loop: CASSPTSGGYNEQFF. Partial CDR3 DNA: TGTGCCAGCTCACCGACTAGCGGGGGTTACAATGAG.

This clone was recorded many times. The CDR3 end is not reached by the read, which stops 3 residues before it; the germline J gene fills it in. This sequence joins TRBV20-1 and TRBJ1-5; maybe TRBD1 (6 bases). With 2 bases removed from V and 2 bases from J, the gap between germline ends came to 19 bases. Per the germline V gene, CDR1 is DFQATT and CDR2 is SNEGSKA (reference sequence). The CDR3 has 17 amino acids. The CDR3 is CSARSPPGQRGNQPQHF. The DNA read from the CDR3 is TGCAGTGCTAGATCCCCCCCCGGACAGCGAGGCAATCAGCCC.

This clone was recorded at least ten times. Coverage ceases 3 residues before the CDR3 finishes, and the germline J gene fills in the end. The chain is built from TRBV20-1 and TRBJ2-5, with 14 bases aligning to TRBD2. CDR3 length equals 15 residues. Germline V CDR1 and CDR2: DFQATT, SNEGSKA (reference sequence). Trimming took 6 bases from V and 4 from J; bases not matched to a gene: 7. CDR3 DNA (partial): TGCAGTGCGGGACTAGCGGGAGTTCATGCAGAGACC. This gives the protein CSAGLAGVHAET. The full CDR3 sequence reads CSAGLAGVHAETQYF.

This clone was observed many times. The read gets to within 3 residues of the CDR3 end, and the germline J gene fills in the rest. The chain joins TRBV18 to TRBJ2-1; weak D call: TRBD1 (6 bases). Trimming took 0 bases from V and 2 from J, leaving 8 bases between them. This CDR3 has 15 amino acids. Germline CDR1 is KGHSH and CDR2 is LQKENI. The CDR3: CASSPPQGTYNEQFF. The sequenced part of the CDR3 DNA is TGTGCCAGCTCACCACCACAGGGTACCTACAATGAG. Looking up the rest from reference TRBV18 and TRBJ2-1 gives the full variable domain: NAGVMQNPRHLVRRRGQEARLRCSPMKGHSHVYWYRQLPEEGLKFMVYLQKENIIDESGMPKERFSAEFPKEGPSILRIQQVVRGDSAAYFCASSPPQGTYNEQFFGPGTRLTVL.

This clone was found a few times. The read falls 3 residues short of the CDR3 end, and the missing part is taken from the germline J gene. The chain recombines TRBV7-8 with TRBJ2-2, with TRBD1 identical over 9 bases. Per germline, CDR1 SGHVS and CDR2 FQNEAQ. The CDR3 contains 15 residues. V lost 0 bases, J lost 6 bases, and 2 bases stayed unmatched. The CDR3 DNA, read in part, is TGTGCCAGCAGCTTAGCGACAGGGGGGGCCGGGGAG. Its translation is CASSLATGGAGE. The CDR3 reads in full as CASSLATGGAGELFF.

This clone showed up many times. The CDR3 end is not reached by the read, which stops 3 residues before it; the germline J gene fills it in. The rearrangement links TRBV7-9 to TRBJ1-1; D is perhaps TRBD1 (6 bases). Trimming took off 5 bases at V and 5 bases at J, with 12 bases between the two ends. CDR1 and CDR2 from the germline V gene are SEHNR and FQNEAQ (reference sequence). This CDR3 is built from 13 residues. The CDR3 loop is CASSPEGDTEAFF. Incomplete CDR3 DNA: TGTGCCAGCAGCCCAGAGGGGGATACTGAA. The full variable domain, completed using reference TRBV7-9 and TRBJ1-1, is DTGVSQNPRHKITKRGQNVTFRCDPISEHNRLYWYRQTLGQGPEFLTYFQNEAQLEKSRLLSDRFSAERPKGSFSTLEIQRTEQGDSAMYLCASSPEGDTEAFFGQGTRLTVV.

This clone came up many times. From the germline J gene comes the end of the CDR3, since the read stops 3 residues before it. The chain employs TRBV19 and TRBJ2-2; TRBD2 agrees at 8 bases. The CDR3 sequence is 18 residues long. The ends lost 4 bases at V and 5 bases at J; junction bases unmatched: 15. Germline V CDR1 and CDR2: LNHDA, SQIVND (reference sequence). The CDR3 protein is CASSNGGSAGGRTGELFF. The covered CDR3 bases are TGTGCCAGTAGTAACGGTGGTTCGGCGGGAGGTCGGACCGGGGAG.

Many counts were recorded for this clone. The read is 3 residues too short to cover the CDR3 end, so that end is filled in from the germline J gene. This chain links TRBV11-2 with TRBJ2-3, with TRBD2 matching 8 bases. CDR3 size: 15 residues. In germline, CDR1 is SGHAT, CDR2 FQNNGV. With 5 bases clipped from V and 2 bases from J, the junction kept 6 bases outside the gene matches. The CDR3 sequence: CASSRLAGYTDTQYF. The CDR3 DNA, read in part, is TGTGCCAGCAGCCGATTAGCGGGGTACACAGATACG.

In this sample, this clone turned up a few times. The CDR3 end falls 3 residues outside the read, so it is completed with the germline J gene. J is TRBJ2-3 and V is TRBV19, with TRBD2 matching over 12 bases. This CDR3 region has 16 residues. Looked up from germline, CDR1 is LNHDA and CDR2 is SQIVND (reference sequence). The CDR3: CASSTSGGAMGETQYF. The sequenced CDR3 bases are TGTGCCAGTAGTACTAGCGGGGGGGCAATGGGGGAGACG.

On this clone itself: The CDR3 end is not reached by the read, which stops 3 residues before it; the germline J gene fills it in. This chain joins TRBV7-2 and TRBJ2-1; 9 positions agree with TRBD2. Losses at the gene ends were 5 bases for V and 1 base for J; bases not matched to a gene: 3. Per germline, CDR1 SGHTA and CDR2 FQGNSA. The CDR3 runs to 15 residues. The chain's CDR3 is CASSTGLASYNEQFF. The DNA read from the CDR3 is TGTGCCAGCAGCACCGGACTAGCGTCCTACAATGAG.

This clone was found many times. The read gets to within 3 residues of the CDR3 end, and the germline J gene fills in the rest. This chain joins TRBV13 and TRBJ2-2, with 10 bases aligning to TRBD2. J was trimmed by 7 bases and V by 4 bases; bases with no gene match: 9. This CDR3 region has 16 residues. Germline lookup yields CDR1 PRHDT and CDR2 FYEKMQ (reference sequence). The part of the CDR3 DNA that was read is TGTGCCAGCAGCTCACGGACTAGCGGTGAAGGCGGGGAG. This translates into CASSSRTSGEGGE. Given in full, the CDR3 is CASSSRTSGEGGELFF.

This clone was seen ten or more times. The read is 3 residues too short to cover the CDR3 end, so that end is filled in from the germline J gene. This sequence joins TRBV5-1 and TRBJ2-7; perhaps TRBD1 as D (6 bases). Trimming removed 4 bases at V and 4 bases at J, with 18 bases between. Germline CDR1 SGHRS, CDR2 YFSETQ. This CDR3 is built from 15 residues. CDR3 bases read: TGCGCCAGCAGCGCAACACGGACAGCTCCTTACGAG. This gives the protein CASSATRTAPYE. Given in full, the CDR3 is CASSATRTAPYEQYF.

This clone was detected ten times or more. The read ends 3 residues early relative to the CDR3; the germline J gene fills the gap. The chain recombines TRBV5-6 with TRBJ2-3, with D tentatively TRBD1 (5 bases). Germline V gene data show CDR1 as SGHDT and CDR2 as YYEEEE. The CDR3 is 14 residues long. Trimming removed 7 bases from V and 3 bases from J, with 15 bases in between. CDR3 sequence reads: CASQSRAETDTQYF. Partial CDR3 DNA: TGTGCCAGCCAGTCCAGGGCAGAGACAGATACG.